This T cell receptor (beta chain) stems from a study of shared clonotypes between healthy human individuals. Study information: The study used three CD4 naive, three CD4 memory, two CD8 naive and one CD8 memory plate per donor.

Study processing details: In the immunoSEQ data, sequences were junction-only and lacked quality scores, so filtering differed. The data were produced by immunoSEQ multiplex PCR, yet TCRdb's version contains in-frame clones alone and is incomplete. The V and J calls and clone size come from that table; D and trimming were worked out from the DNA. Counted here are about 2,500,000 clones, about 92% occurring once; the ten biggest clones make up roughly 0.15%. Study-wide results and limits: About 5% was the fraction of naive CD4 clonotypes found shared across several donors.

Recent vaccinations or acute infections were absent in the healthy HIV-negative adult donors. Comment on this clone: Its antigen is still unknown.

The CDR3 runs to 14 residues. Germline assignment: CDR1 SGHRS and CDR2 YFSETQ. V shed 1 base, J shed 5 bases, and the junction held 5 bases outside the gene matches. The sequenced material came from naive CD4+ T cells sorted from blood. Subset described: CD45RA+ positively selected. V gene TRBV5-1 combines with J gene TRBJ2-7, with 8 bases aligning to TRBD2. This receptor was obtained from a man in his late teens or twenties in good health. The CDR3 DNA reads as TGCGCCAGCAGCTTGAACAGCGGGAGTAACGAGCAGTACTTC. It yields the protein CASSLNSGSNEQYF. The entire variable domain, with the rest obtained from reference TRBV5-1 and TRBJ2-7, is as follows: KAGVTQTPRYLIKTRGQQVTLSCSPISGHRSVSWYQQTPGQGLQFLFEYFSETQRNKGNFPGRFSGRQFSNSRSEMNVSTLELGDSALYLCASSLNSGSNEQYFGPGTRLTVT.